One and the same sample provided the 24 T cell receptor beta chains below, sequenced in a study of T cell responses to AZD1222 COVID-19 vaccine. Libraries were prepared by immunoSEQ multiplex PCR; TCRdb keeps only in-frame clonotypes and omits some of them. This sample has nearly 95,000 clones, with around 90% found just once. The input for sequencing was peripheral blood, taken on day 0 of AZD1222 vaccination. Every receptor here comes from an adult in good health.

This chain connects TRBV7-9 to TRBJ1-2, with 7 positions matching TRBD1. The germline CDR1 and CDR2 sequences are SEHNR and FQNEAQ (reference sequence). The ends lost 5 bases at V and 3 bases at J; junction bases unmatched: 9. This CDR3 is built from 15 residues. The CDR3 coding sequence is TGTGCCAGCAGCCCTAGACAGGGTGCAGACTATGGCTACACCTTC. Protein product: CASSPRQGADYGYTF.

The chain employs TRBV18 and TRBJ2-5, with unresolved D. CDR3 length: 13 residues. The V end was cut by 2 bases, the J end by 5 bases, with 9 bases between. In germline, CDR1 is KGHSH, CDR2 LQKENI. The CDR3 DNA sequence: TGTGCCAGCTCACCAAGTATGATGGAGACCCAGTACTTC. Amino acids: CASSPSMMETQYF.

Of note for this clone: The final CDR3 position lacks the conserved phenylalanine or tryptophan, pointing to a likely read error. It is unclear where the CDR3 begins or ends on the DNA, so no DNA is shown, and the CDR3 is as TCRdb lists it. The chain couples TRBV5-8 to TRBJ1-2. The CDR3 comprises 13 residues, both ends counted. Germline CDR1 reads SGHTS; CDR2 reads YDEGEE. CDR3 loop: CASSFPPADASLR.

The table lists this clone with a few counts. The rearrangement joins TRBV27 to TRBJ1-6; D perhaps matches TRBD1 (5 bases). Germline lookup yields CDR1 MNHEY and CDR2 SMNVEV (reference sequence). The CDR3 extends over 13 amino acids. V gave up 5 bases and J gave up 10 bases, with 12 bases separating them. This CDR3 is CASSMDIGSPLHF. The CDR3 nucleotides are TGTGCCAGCAGTATGGACATCGGGTCACCCCTCCACTTT.

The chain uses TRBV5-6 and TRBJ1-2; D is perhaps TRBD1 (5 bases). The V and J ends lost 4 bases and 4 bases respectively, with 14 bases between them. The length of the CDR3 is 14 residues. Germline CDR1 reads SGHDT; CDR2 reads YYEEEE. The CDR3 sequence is CASSPGASPYGYTF. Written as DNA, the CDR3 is TGTGCCAGCAGCCCCGGGGCCTCCCCCTATGGCTACACCTTC.

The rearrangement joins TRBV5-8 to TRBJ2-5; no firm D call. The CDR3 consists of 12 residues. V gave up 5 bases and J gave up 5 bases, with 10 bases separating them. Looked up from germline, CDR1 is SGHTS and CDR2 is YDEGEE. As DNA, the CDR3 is TGTGCCAGCAGTCAAGATGCGGAGACCCAGTACTTC. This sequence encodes CASSQDAETQYF.

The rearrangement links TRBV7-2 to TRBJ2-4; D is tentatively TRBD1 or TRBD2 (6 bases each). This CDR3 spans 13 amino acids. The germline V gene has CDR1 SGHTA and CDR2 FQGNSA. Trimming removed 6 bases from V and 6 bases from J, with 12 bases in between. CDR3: CASSFGGGNIQYF. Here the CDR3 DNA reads TGTGCCAGCAGTTTCGGGGGCGGAAACATTCAGTACTTC.

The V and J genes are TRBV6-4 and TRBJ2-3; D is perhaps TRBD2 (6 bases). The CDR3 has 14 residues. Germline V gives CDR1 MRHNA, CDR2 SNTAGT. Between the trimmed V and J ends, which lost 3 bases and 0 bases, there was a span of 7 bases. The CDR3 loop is CASSELASTDTQYF. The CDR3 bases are TGTGCCAGCAGTGAACTAGCTAGCACAGATACGCAGTATTTT.

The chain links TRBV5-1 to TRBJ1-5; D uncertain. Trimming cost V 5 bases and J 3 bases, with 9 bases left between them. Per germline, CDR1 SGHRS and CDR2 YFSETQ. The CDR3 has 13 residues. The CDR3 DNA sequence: TGCGCCAGCAGGGACGGGCACAATCAGCCCCAGCATTTT. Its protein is CASRDGHNQPQHF.

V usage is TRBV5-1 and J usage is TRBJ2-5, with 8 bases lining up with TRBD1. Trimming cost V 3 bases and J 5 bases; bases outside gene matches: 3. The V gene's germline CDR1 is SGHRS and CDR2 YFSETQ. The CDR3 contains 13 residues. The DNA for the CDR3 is TGCGCCAGCAGCTCTCGACAGGGGGAGACCCAGTACTTC. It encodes CASSSRQGETQYF.

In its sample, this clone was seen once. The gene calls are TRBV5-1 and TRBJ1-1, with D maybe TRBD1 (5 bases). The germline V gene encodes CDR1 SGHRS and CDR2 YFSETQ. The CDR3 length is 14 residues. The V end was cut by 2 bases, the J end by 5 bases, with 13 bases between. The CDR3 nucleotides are TGCGCCAGCAGCTTTCGCAGGGACGGGACTGAAGCTTTCTTT. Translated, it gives CASSFRRDGTEAFF.

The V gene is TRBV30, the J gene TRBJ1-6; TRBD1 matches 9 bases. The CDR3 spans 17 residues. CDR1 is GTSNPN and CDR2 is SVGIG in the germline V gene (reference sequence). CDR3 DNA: TGTGCTGGGGAGGGACAGGGAACCCCGGGGGGAGGGTCACCCCTCCACTTT. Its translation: CAGEGQGTPGGGSPLHF.

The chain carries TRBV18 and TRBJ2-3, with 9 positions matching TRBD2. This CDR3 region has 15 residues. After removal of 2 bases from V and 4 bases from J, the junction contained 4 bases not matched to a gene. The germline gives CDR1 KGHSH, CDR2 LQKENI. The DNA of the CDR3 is TGTGCCAGCTCACCATATTCTAGCGGGGCAGATACGCAGTATTTT. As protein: CASSPYSSGADTQYF.

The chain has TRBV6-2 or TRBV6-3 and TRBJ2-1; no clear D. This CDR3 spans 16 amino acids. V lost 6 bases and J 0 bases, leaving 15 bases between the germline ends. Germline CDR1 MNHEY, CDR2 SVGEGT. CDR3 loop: CASSPAASSSYNEQFF. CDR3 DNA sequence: TGTGCCAGCAGCCCCGCAGCGTCGAGCTCCTACAATGAGCAGTTCTTC.

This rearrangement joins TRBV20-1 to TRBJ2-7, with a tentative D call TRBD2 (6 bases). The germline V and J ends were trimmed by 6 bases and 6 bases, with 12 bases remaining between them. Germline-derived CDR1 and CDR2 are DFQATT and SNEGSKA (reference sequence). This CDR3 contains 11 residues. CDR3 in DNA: TGCAGTGCCCCGGGGGTGATCGAGCAGTACTTC. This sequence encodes CSAPGVIEQYF.

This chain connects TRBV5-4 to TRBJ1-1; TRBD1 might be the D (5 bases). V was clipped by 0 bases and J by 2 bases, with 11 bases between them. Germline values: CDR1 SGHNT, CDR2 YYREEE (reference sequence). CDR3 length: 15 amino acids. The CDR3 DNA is TGTGCCAGCAGCTTGGTGGGGGGATCAAACACTGAAGCTTTCTTT. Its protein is CASSLVGGSNTEAFF.

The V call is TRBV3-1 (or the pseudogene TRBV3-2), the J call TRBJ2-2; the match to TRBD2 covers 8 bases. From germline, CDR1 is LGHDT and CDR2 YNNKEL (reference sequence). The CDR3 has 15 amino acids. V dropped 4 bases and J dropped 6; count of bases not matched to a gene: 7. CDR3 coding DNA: TGTGCCAGCAGCCTCTCCCCCGGGGGGGCCGGGGAGCTGTTTTTT. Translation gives CASSLSPGGAGELFF.

The CDR3 sequence: CASSFNTGRNYNEQFF. The CDR3, as DNA: TGTGCCAGCAGCTTTAATACGGGGAGGAATTACAATGAGCAGTTCTTC. This chain connects TRBV5-4 to TRBJ2-1, with D possibly matching TRBD2 (6 bases). The CDR3 totals 16 residues. With 2 bases removed from V and 4 bases from J, the gap between germline ends came to 16 bases. In germline, CDR1 is SGHNT, CDR2 YYREEE (reference sequence).

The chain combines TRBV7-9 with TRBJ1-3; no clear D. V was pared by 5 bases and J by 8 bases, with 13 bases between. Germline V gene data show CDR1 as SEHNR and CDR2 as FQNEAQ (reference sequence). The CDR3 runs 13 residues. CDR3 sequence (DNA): TGTGCCAGCAGCCCGCGAAACACCGACACCATATATTTT. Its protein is CASSPRNTDTIYF.

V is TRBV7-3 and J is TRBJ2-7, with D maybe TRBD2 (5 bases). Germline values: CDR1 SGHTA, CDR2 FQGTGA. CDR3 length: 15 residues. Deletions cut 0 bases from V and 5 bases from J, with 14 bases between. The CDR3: CASSLTSRLGDEQYF. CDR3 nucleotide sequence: TGTGCCAGCAGCTTAACGTCTAGACTCGGGGACGAGCAGTACTTC. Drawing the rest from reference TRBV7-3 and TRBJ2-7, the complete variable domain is GAGVSQTPSNKVTEKGKYVELRCDPISGHTALYWYRQSLGQGPEFLIYFQGTGAADDSGLPNDRFFAVRPEGSVSTLKIQRTERGDSAVYLCASSLTSRLGDEQYFGPGTRLTVT.

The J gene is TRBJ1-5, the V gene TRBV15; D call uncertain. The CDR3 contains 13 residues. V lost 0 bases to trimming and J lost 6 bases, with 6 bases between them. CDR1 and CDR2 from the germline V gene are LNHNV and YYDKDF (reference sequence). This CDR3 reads CATSRDPPQPQHF. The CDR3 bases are TGTGCCACCAGCAGAGATCCCCCTCAGCCCCAGCATTTT.

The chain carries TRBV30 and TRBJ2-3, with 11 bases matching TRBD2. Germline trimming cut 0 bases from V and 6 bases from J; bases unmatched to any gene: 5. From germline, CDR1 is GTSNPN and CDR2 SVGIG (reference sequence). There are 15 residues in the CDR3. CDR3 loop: CAWSVWLAGGDTQYF. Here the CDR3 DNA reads TGTGCCTGGAGTGTGTGGCTAGCGGGGGGCGATACGCAGTATTTT. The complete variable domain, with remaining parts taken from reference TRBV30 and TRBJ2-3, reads SQTIHQWPATLVQPVGSPLSLECTVEGTSNPNLYWYRQAAGRGLQLLFYSVGIGQISSEVPQNLSASRPQDRQFILSSKKLLLSDSGFYLCAWSVWLAGGDTQYFGPGTRLTVL.

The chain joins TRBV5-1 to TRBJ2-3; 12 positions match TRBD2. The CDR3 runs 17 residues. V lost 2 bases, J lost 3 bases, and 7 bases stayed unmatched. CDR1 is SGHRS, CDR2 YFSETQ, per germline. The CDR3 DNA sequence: TGCGCCAGCAGCTTTCTAGGACTAGCGGGGCCAACAGATACGCAGTATTTT. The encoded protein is CASSFLGLAGPTDTQYF.

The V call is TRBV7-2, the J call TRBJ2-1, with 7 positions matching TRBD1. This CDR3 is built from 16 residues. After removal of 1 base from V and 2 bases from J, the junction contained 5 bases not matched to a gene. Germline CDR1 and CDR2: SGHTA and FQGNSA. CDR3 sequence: CASSLVGTDAYNEQFF. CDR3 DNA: TGTGCCAGCAGCTTAGTCGGGACAGACGCCTACAATGAGCAGTTCTTC.